One sample yielded the 13 T cell receptor beta chains listed below, sequenced in a study of regulatory T cells in long-lasting Graves disease. Researchers made TCR beta libraries by using iRepertoire HTBI primers and running Arm-PCR on CDR3 regions. One entry per CDR3 protein, called by TCRdb with MiXCR from the multiplex PCR reads. This table has about 660,000 distinct CDR3 sequences, around 30% appearing once. The time point here: persistent/refractory GD, antithyroid drugs over 5 years with positive TRAb. After RNA was extracted from PBMCs, the TCR library was made from it. The sequencing used peripheral blood mononuclear cells (PBMCs), collected when the disease was refractory, from a patient treated with antithyroid drugs. The source is a female donor with Graves disease.

The chain is built from TRBV7-6 and TRBJ1-1; D remains ambiguous. Trimming took 1 base from V and 4 from J, leaving 16 bases between them. Germline lookup yields CDR1 SGHVS and CDR2 FNYEAQ. This CDR3 spans 16 amino acids. The DNA for the CDR3 is TGTGCCAGCAGCTTAGTGGCAGGCCTACAAGGCACTGAAGCTTTCTTT. Translation: CASSLVAGLQGTEAFF.

The chain links TRBV10-3 to TRBJ1-4; D call uncertain. The V gene's germline CDR1 is ENHRY and CDR2 SYGVKD. V was trimmed by 8 bases and J by 8 bases, leaving 15 bases between them. The CDR3 is 13 residues long. As DNA, the CDR3 is TGTGCCATCTCTCCTCGCCTGGCCGAAAAACTGTTTTTT. Its protein product is CAISPRLAEKLFF.

The gene calls are TRBV6-5 and TRBJ1-6; 8 nucleotides agree with TRBD1. Trimming removed 0 bases from V and 8 bases from J; junction bases left unmatched: 3. CDR1 MNHEY and CDR2 SVGAGI come from the germline V gene. There are 15 residues in the CDR3. CDR3 residues: CASSYSTGVDSPLHF. The CDR3 DNA follows: TGTGCCAGCAGTTACTCGACAGGGGTTGATTCACCCCTCCACTTT.

This clonotype was counted a single time. The chain uses TRBV20-1 and TRBJ2-7, with 9 bases that match TRBD2. The CDR3 extends over 14 amino acids. The trim removed 7 bases at V and 2 bases at J, leaving 9 bases unmatched. Looked up from germline, CDR1 is DFQATT and CDR2 is SNEGSKA (reference sequence). The CDR3 protein is CSVLHSGRTYEQYF. CDR3 DNA: TGCAGTGTTCTGCATAGCGGGAGAACCTACGAGCAGTACTTC.

The chain has TRBV12-3 or TRBV12-4 and TRBJ1-4, with D possibly matching TRBD1 (5 bases). CDR3 length: 18 amino acids. Between the trimmed V and J ends, which lost 6 bases and 13 bases, there was a span of 33 bases. This CDR3 reads CASSFVVSVGPKWGGLFF. DNA for the CDR3: TGTGCCAGCAGCTTCGTTGTTTCAGTTGGGCCTAAGTGGGGGGGACTGTTTTTT.

The chain couples TRBV28 to TRBJ1-5; D is undetermined. Germline CDR1 MDHEN, CDR2 SYDVKM. This CDR3 region has 13 residues. V lost 8 bases and J lost 0, with 8 bases in between. CDR3 nucleotides: TGTGCCAGCGGGGTCTATAGCAATCAGCCCCAGCATTTT. Residues: CASGVYSNQPQHF.

The chain couples TRBV20-1 to TRBJ2-5, with D uncertain. Trimming removed 6 bases from V and 4 bases from J, with 15 bases in between. Germline assignment: CDR1 DFQATT and CDR2 SNEGSKA (reference sequence). The CDR3 contains 13 residues. Here the CDR3 reads CSASALVGETQYF. CDR3 DNA sequence: TGCAGTGCCTCCGCGCTAGTTGGAGAGACCCAGTACTTC.

In its sample, this clonotype was seen many times. J is TRBJ1-1 and V is TRBV6-1; D unclear. Germline V gene data show CDR1 as MNHNS and CDR2 as SASEGT. V dropped 1 base and J dropped 4 bases, with 16 bases sitting between them. The length of the CDR3 is 16 residues. In DNA form, the CDR3 reads TGTGCCAGCAGTGAAGGGTCGGCAGGATGGCGCACTGAAGCTTTCTTT. Protein sequence: CASSEGSAGWRTEAFF.

V and J are TRBV19 and TRBJ1-1; D is unresolved. V was clipped by 7 bases and J by 4 bases, with 16 bases between them. The CDR3 has 14 amino acids. Germline CDR1 is LNHDA and CDR2 is SQIVND (reference sequence). The CDR3: CASTQVALGTEAFF. CDR3 coding DNA: TGTGCCAGTACCCAGGTTGCATTGGGCACTGAAGCTTTCTTT.

Many counts were recorded for this clonotype. The genes are TRBV3-1 and TRBJ1-1, with a possible D match to TRBD1 (5 bases). The CDR3 is made up of 12 amino acids. Germline-derived CDR1 and CDR2 are LGHDT and YNNKEL (reference sequence). V shed 4 bases and J shed 11 bases, with 14 bases lying between them. Here the CDR3 reads CASSPRTHLAFF. The CDR3 bases are TGTGCCAGCAGCCCCAGGACACATCTGGCTTTCTTT.

This chain uses TRBV19 with TRBJ1-4; a weak D match, TRBD1 (6 bases). The V end was cut by 6 bases, the J end by 0 bases, with 11 bases between. CDR3 length equals 15 residues. In germline, CDR1 is LNHDA, CDR2 SQIVND (reference sequence). The CDR3, as DNA: TGTGCCAGTAGACTACAGGGTTCAACTAATGAAAAACTGTTTTTT. It codes for CASRLQGSTNEKLFF. Variable domain in full (rest from reference TRBV19 and TRBJ1-4): DGGITQSPKYLFRKEGQNVTLSCEQNLNHDAMYWYRQDPGQGLRLIYYSQIVNDFQKGDIAEGYSVSREKKESFPLTVTSAQKNPTAFYLCASRLQGSTNEKLFFGSGTQLSVL.

The V gene is TRBV7-9, the J gene TRBJ2-5, with 9 bases that match TRBD2. Trimming at V came to 9 bases and at J to 4 bases, leaving 6 bases not matched to a gene. The CDR3 length is 13 residues. CDR1 is SEHNR and CDR2 is FQNEAQ in the germline V gene (reference sequence). The CDR3 DNA reads as TGTGCCAGTGTCGCGGGAGGGGTAGAGACCCAGTACTTC. Translating gives CASVAGGVETQYF. Together with reference TRBV7-9 and TRBJ2-5, the CDR3 gives the full variable domain: DTGVSQNPRHKITKRGQNVTFRCDPISEHNRLYWYRQTLGQGPEFLTYFQNEAQLEKSRLLSDRFSAERPKGSFSTLEIQRTEQGDSAMYLCASVAGGVETQYFGPGTRLLVL.

This chain links TRBV5-5 with TRBJ2-3, with TRBD1 identical over 7 bases. Trimming took 0 bases from V and 2 from J; bases not matched to a gene: 6. Germline lookup yields CDR1 SGHKS and CDR2 YYEKEE (reference sequence). The CDR3 spans 16 residues. The CDR3 coding sequence is TGTGCCAGCAGCTTGGAGTACGGGACAGTCACAGATACGCAGTATTTT. Encoded protein: CASSLEYGTVTDTQYF.